The T cell receptor beta chain described here comes from a study of blood T cell repertoires in COVID-19. Looking at the study overall: Either two negative PCRs, clearance, or symptom resolution qualified Cohort 3 donors as recovered.

The protocol was immunoSEQ multiplex PCR, while the TCRdb copy is restricted to in-frame clones and leaves out a portion. Of a few hundred thousand clones detected, around 87% appear once; the ten largest clones hold about 1.9%. The CDR3 sequence is 12 residues long. Germline CDR1 is SGHAT and CDR2 is FQDESV (reference sequence). Trimming removed 5 bases from V and 4 bases from J, with 8 bases in between. This study enrolled people aged roughly 18 to 90 from under 25 US geographic areas. The material sequenced was PBMCs or T cells enriched from blood (not recorded which). This TCR was sampled from a man in his forties or fifties in a cohort exposed to, infected with or recovered from COVID-19 (not recorded which). The gene calls are TRBV11-1 and TRBJ2-5; D is unresolved. The CDR3 reads CASSPRGETQYF. The CDR3, as DNA: TGTGCCAGCAGCCCGAGAGGAGAGACCCAGTACTTC.